One sample yielded the 2 T cell receptor beta chains listed below, sequenced in a study of identifying expanded T cells in peripheral blood. Generated by immunoSEQ multiplex PCR, the TCRdb table keeps only in-frame clones and is missing some. The repertoire holds approximately 120,000 clones, with roughly 90% as singletons. Sequenced sample: blood. All receptors come from a person between 18 and 70 years old in good health.

The genes are TRBV6-6 and TRBJ2-5; 9 nucleotides line up with TRBD2. J gave up 0 bases and V 7 bases, and 6 bases lay outside the gene matches. Germline CDR1 reads MNHNY; CDR2 reads SVGAGI (reference sequence). The CDR3 loop spans 15 amino acids. CDR3 region: CASNPSSGNQETQYF. Here the CDR3 DNA reads TGTGCCAGCAACCCCTCTAGCGGGAACCAAGAGACCCAGTACTTC.

This sequence joins TRBV7-9 and TRBJ1-1; D unresolved. Germline CDR1 SEHNR, CDR2 FQNEAQ (reference sequence). CDR3 length: 12 residues. The V and J ends lost 2 bases and 6 bases respectively, with 7 bases between them. CDR3 nucleotide sequence: TGTGCCAGCAGCTTAAATTGGTCTGAAGCTTTCTTT. Translation gives CASSLNWSEAFF.